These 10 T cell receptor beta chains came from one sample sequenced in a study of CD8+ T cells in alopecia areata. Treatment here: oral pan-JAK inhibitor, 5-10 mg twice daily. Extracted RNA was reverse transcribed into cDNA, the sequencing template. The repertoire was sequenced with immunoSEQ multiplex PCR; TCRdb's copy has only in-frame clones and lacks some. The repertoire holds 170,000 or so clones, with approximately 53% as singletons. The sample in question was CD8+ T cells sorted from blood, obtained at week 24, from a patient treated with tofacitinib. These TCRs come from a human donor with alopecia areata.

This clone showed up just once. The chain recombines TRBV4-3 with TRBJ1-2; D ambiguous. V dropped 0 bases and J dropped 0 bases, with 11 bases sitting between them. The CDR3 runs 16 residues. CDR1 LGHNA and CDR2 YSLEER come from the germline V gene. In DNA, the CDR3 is TGCGCCAGCAGCCAAGATGGCTCAGAATCTAACTATGGCTACACCTTC. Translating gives CASSQDGSESNYGYTF.

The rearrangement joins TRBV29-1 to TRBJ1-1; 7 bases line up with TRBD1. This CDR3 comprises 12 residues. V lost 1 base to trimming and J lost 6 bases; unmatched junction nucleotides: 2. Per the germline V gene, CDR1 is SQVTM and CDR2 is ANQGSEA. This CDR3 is CSVEGRGPEAFF. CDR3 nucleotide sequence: TGCAGCGTTGAAGGTAGGGGGCCTGAAGCTTTCTTT.

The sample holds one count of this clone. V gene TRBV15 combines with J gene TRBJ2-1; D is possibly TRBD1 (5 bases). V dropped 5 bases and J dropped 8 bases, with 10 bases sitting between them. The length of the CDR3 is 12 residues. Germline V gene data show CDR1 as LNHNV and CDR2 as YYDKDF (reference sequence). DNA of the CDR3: TGTGCCACCAGCCAGAAAGGGGATGAGCAGTTCTTC. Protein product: CATSQKGDEQFF.

CDR3 loop: CASRPSASVAYEQYF. CDR3 bases: TGTGCCAGCCGCCCCTCGGCTAGCGTCGCCTACGAGCAGTACTTC. The chain carries TRBV11-2 and TRBJ2-7; D is possibly TRBD2 (6 bases). In germline, CDR1 is SGHAT, CDR2 FQNNGV. The CDR3 is 15 amino acids. V lost 8 bases and J 2 bases, leaving 19 bases between the germline ends.

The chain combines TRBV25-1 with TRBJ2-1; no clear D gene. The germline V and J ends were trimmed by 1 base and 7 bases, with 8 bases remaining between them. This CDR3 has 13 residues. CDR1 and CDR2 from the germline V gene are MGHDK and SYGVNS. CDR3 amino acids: CASSESRANEQFF. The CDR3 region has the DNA TGTGCCAGCAGTGAATCCCGCGCAAATGAGCAGTTCTTC.

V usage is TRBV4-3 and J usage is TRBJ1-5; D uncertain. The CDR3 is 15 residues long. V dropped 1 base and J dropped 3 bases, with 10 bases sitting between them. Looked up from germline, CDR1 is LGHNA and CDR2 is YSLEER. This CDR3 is CASSQGWQTNQPQHF. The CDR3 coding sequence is TGCGCCAGCAGCCAAGGATGGCAGACCAATCAGCCCCAGCATTTT.

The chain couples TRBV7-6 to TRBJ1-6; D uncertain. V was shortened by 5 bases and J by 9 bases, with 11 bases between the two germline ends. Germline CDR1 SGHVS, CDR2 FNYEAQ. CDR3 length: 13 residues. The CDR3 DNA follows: TGTGCCAGCAGCCCAATCGGTGGTTCACCCCTCCACTTT. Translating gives CASSPIGGSPLHF.

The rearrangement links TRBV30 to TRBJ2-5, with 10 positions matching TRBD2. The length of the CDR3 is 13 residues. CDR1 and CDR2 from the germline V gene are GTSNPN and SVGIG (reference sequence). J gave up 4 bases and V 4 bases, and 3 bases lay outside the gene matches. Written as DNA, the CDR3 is TGTGCCTGGACTAGCGGGGGAGGAGAGACCCAGTACTTC. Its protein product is CAWTSGGGETQYF.

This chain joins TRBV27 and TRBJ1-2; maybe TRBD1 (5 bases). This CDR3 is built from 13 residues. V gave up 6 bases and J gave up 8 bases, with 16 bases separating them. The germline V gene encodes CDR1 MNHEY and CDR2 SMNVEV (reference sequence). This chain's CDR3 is CASSPRRGAGYTF. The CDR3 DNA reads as TGTGCCAGCAGCCCCCGGCGGGGCGCGGGCTACACCTTC.

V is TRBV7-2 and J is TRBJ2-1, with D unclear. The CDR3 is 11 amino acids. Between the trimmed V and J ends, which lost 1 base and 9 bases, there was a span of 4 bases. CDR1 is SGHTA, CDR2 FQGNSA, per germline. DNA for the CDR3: TGTGCCAGCAGCTTAGAGACTGAGCAGTTCTTC. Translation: CASSLETEQFF.